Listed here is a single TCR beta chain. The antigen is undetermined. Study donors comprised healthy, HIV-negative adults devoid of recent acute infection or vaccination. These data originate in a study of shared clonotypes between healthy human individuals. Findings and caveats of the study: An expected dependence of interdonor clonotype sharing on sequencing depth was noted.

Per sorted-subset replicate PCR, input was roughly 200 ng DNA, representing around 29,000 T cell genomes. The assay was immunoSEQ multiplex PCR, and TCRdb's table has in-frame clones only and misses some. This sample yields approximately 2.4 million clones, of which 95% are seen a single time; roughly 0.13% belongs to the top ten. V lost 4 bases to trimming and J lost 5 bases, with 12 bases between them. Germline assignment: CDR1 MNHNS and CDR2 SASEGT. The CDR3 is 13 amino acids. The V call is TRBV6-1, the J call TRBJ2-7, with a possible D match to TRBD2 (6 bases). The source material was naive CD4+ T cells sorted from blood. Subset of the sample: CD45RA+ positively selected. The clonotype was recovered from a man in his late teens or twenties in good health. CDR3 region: CASSVEGRNEQYF. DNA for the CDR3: TGTGCCAGCAGTGTAGAGGGGAGGAACGAGCAGTACTTC.